The text below deals with one T cell receptor (beta chain). This sample stems from a study of T cell clonotyping in hematopoietic cell transplantation. This table comes from immunoSEQ multiplex PCR, and its TCRdb copy is limited to in-frame clones, with some not included. Counted here are about 2,500 clones, just under 80% occurring once; the ten biggest clones make up roughly a third. Samples: about 28 days before transplant, then days 30, 100 and 180 after. This CDR3 contains 10 residues. Germline V CDR1 and CDR2: GTSNPN, SVGIG (reference sequence). Trimming took off 5 bases at V and 9 bases at J, with 8 bases between the two ends.

The clonotype was recovered from a male patient aged 55 to 69 who had an allogeneic stem cell transplant, so T cells may come from the graft donor. Some clones in this sample may be carry-over from other donors' samples. The sample here was peripheral blood mononuclear cells, taken 180 days after allogeneic stem cell transplant. The chain employs TRBV30 and TRBJ2-1; a possible D gene is TRBD1 (5 bases). CDR3 DNA sequence: TGTGCCTGGGGCCAGGGTGAGCAGTTCTTC. Protein sequence: CAWGQGEQFF.